The 12 T cell receptor beta chains presented below share a single source sample, sequenced in a study of blood T cell repertoires in COVID-19 (dated by TCRdb to about 2020). The receptor library was made with the immunoSEQ multiplex PCR assay. TCRdb re-hosts the immuneACCESS table, in-frame sequences only. Its copies lack some clones; in the studies checked, an unresolved V gene accounts for under half of them, and the cause for the rest is not known. Present in this sample are fewer than 250,000 clones, 82% of which were seen just once. The ten most abundant clones make up around 1.9% of the sample. Sample: peripheral blood. The receptors originated from a woman older than 75 with acute or convalescent COVID-19.

The chain couples TRBV6-2 or TRBV6-3 to TRBJ1-1; no reliable D call. The germline V gene has CDR1 MNHEY and CDR2 SVGEGT. There are 13 residues in the CDR3. Between the trimmed V and J ends, which lost 2 bases and 3 bases, there was a span of 7 bases. The chain's CDR3 is CASSYPQDTEAFF. As DNA, the CDR3 is TGTGCCAGCAGTTACCCTCAGGACACTGAAGCTTTCTTT.

The chain joins TRBV5-1 to TRBJ2-2; D is perhaps TRBD1 (5 bases). V was trimmed by 1 base and J by 8 bases, leaving 15 bases between them. The CDR3 sequence is 15 residues long. Germline values: CDR1 SGHRS, CDR2 YFSETQ. The DNA for the CDR3 is TGCGCCAGCAGCTTGATCAGGGCCAGGGAAGGGGAGCTGTTTTTT. It encodes CASSLIRAREGELFF.

The V call is TRBV5-5, the J call TRBJ1-2; tentatively, D is TRBD1 (5 bases). Trimming cost V 8 bases and J 2 bases, with 16 bases left between them. Germline lookup yields CDR1 SGHKS and CDR2 YYEKEE (reference sequence). CDR3 length: 14 residues. The DNA of the CDR3 is TGTGCCAGTACCCGGGGGACCCTAAACTATGGCTACACCTTC. Amino acids: CASTRGTLNYGYTF.

This clone was observed a single time. The chain recombines TRBV6-2 or TRBV6-3 with TRBJ1-2, with D possibly matching TRBD1 (5 bases). Germline lookup yields CDR1 MNHEY and CDR2 SVGEGT. Between the trimmed V and J ends, which lost 2 bases and 4 bases, there was a span of 17 bases. The CDR3 sequence is 16 residues long. In nucleotides, the CDR3 is TGTGCCAGCAGTTACCAGGGACTTCTCGGCGGCTATGGCTACACCTTC. It is translated as CASSYQGLLGGYGYTF.

The chain uses TRBV5-1 and TRBJ2-3; possible D gene TRBD1, 5 bases. Germline CDR1 is SGHRS and CDR2 is YFSETQ. V lost 2 bases to trimming and J lost 1 base, with 11 bases between them. CDR3 length: 15 amino acids. The CDR3 reads CASSLGVVRTDTQYF. As DNA, the CDR3 is TGCGCCAGCAGCTTAGGGGTCGTCCGCACAGATACGCAGTATTTT.

The chain employs TRBV29-1 and TRBJ2-7; 8 nucleotides match TRBD2. The CDR3 consists of 14 residues. Germline V gives CDR1 SQVTM, CDR2 ANQGSEA. The junction had 15 bases not matched to a gene; V was cut back by 7 bases and J by 7 bases. The chain's CDR3 is CSAKRERGLKEQYF. DNA for the CDR3: TGCAGCGCCAAGAGGGAGCGGGGGCTCAAAGAGCAGTACTTC.

This sequence joins TRBV6-2 or TRBV6-3 and TRBJ1-2, with D tentatively TRBD1 (5 bases). The CDR3 loop spans 15 amino acids. Germline assignment: CDR1 MNHEY and CDR2 SVGEGT. Trimming took 3 bases from V and 5 from J, leaving 16 bases between them. CDR3 DNA sequence: TGTGCCAGCAGTTATAACGCGCAGGGTGGATATGGCTACACCTTC. It encodes CASSYNAQGGYGYTF.

This rearrangement joins TRBV6-2 or TRBV6-3 to TRBJ1-3; D might be TRBD1 (6 bases). The CDR3 totals 15 residues. CDR1 MNHEY and CDR2 SVGEGT come from the germline V gene. V was shortened by 2 bases and J by 2 bases, with 10 bases between the two germline ends. The CDR3 bases are TGTGCCAGCAGTTACACCGGGACACCTGGAAACACCATATATTTT. Its translation is CASSYTGTPGNTIYF.

This chain connects TRBV7-9 to TRBJ1-1; D unclear. Trimming pared 3 bases from V and 0 bases from J, leaving 5 bases between. Germline V gene data show CDR1 as SEHNR and CDR2 as FQNEAQ (reference sequence). The length of the CDR3 is 13 residues. CDR3 nucleotide sequence: TGTGCCAGCAGCTTTTTCGTGAACACTGAAGCTTTCTTT. It encodes CASSFFVNTEAFF.

This chain connects TRBV28 to TRBJ1-5; TRBD1 matches at 8 bases. Germline V gives CDR1 MDHEN, CDR2 SYDVKM. J lost 4 bases, V lost 6 bases, and 8 bases had no gene match. This CDR3 region has 15 residues. The CDR3 here is CASRSGQGENQPQHF. The CDR3 DNA reads as TGTGCCAGCAGATCAGGACAGGGCGAAAATCAGCCCCAGCATTTT.

The chain employs TRBV5-4 and TRBJ2-7; 9 bases line up with TRBD1. The CDR3 contains 18 residues. Germline trimming cut 1 base from V and 2 bases from J; bases unmatched to any gene: 13. CDR1 is SGHNT and CDR2 is YYREEE in the germline V gene (reference sequence). The CDR3 region has the DNA TGTGCCAGCAGCTTGTTTCAGGGACAGGGCTCTTTCGCCTACGAGCAGTACTTC. It codes for CASSLFQGQGSFAYEQYF.

This chain uses TRBV5-1 with TRBJ2-2; TRBD2 agrees at 10 bases. The CDR3 loop spans 17 amino acids. V lost 3 bases, J lost 0 bases, and 5 bases stayed unmatched. Germline V gene sequence: CDR1 SGHRS, CDR2 YFSETQ. In nucleotides, the CDR3 is TGCGCCAGCAGCTCAAGCGGGAGGGCCTCGAACACCGGGGAGCTGTTTTTT. Translated, it gives CASSSSGRASNTGELFF. Full variable domain (missing parts from reference TRBV5-1 and TRBJ2-2): KAGVTQTPRYLIKTRGQQVTLSCSPISGHRSVSWYQQTPGQGLQFLFEYFSETQRNKGNFPGRFSGRQFSNSRSEMNVSTLELGDSALYLCASSSSGRASNTGELFFGEGSRLTVL.